Described below is a single TCR beta chain sequence and its context. This entry comes from a study of T cells in localized non-small cell lung cancer. Profiled with immunoSEQ multiplex PCR; TCRdb holds only in-frame clones, not every one. The repertoire has 20,000 to 30,000 clones, about 80% of them found once; the top ten carry around 4.8%. Germline CDR1 WSHSY, CDR2 SAAADI. The CDR3 length is 12 residues. V was trimmed by 10 bases and J by 8 bases, leaving 15 bases between them. The V gene is TRBV10-2, the J gene TRBJ2-1; D may be TRBD1 or TRBD2 (7 bases each). This clonotype was obtained from a man between 40 and 70 years old with stage II lung adenocarcinoma. Specimen: PBMCs, collected before any cancer treatment. CDR3 sequence reads: CATGQGGDEQFF. The CDR3 DNA sequence: TGCGCCACAGGCCAGGGGGGGGATGAGCAGTTCTTC.